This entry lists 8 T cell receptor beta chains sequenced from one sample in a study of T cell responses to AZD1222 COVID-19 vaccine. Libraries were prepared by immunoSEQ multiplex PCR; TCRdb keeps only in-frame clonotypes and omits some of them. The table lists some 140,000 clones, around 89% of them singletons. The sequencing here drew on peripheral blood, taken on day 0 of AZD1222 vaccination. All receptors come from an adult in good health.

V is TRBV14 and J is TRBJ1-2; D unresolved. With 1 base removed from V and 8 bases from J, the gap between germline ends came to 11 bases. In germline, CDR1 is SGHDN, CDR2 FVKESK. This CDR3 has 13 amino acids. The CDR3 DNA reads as TGTGCCAGCAGCCAAGTCGGGTATATCGGCTACACCTTC. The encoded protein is CASSQVGYIGYTF.

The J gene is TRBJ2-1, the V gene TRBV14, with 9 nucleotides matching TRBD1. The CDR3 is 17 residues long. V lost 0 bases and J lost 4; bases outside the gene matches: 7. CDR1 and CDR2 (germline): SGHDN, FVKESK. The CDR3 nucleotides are TGTGCCAGCAGCCAAGATCGCGGGACAGGGATTTACAATGAGCAGTTCTTC. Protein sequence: CASSQDRGTGIYNEQFF.

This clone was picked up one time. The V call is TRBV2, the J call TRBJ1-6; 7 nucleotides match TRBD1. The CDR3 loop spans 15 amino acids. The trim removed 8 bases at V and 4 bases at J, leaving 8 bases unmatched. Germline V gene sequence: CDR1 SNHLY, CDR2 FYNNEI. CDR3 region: CASAYRGLYNSPLHF. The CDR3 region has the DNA TGTGCCAGCGCCTATAGGGGGCTATATAATTCACCCCTCCACTTT.

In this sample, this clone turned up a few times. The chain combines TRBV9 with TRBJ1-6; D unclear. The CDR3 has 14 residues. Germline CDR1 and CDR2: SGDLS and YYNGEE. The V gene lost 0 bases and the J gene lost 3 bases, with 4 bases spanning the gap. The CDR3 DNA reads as TGTGCCAGCAGCGTAGGCGGCTATAATTCACCCCTCCACTTT. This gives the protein CASSVGGYNSPLHF.

The chain's CDR3 is CASSSDRAGELFF. The CDR3 region has the DNA TGTGCCAGCAGCTCGGACAGGGCCGGGGAGCTGTTTTTT. The genes are TRBV7-2 and TRBJ2-2; TRBD1 aligns across 8 bases. Germline V gives CDR1 SGHTA, CDR2 FQGNSA. V was clipped by 4 bases and J by 6 bases; unmatched bases: 1. This CDR3 comprises 13 residues.

Here the CDR3 reads CASSLPGGPNRVYF. DNA for the CDR3: TGTGCCAGCAGCTTACCGGGGGGTCCGAATCGCGTGTACTTC. The chain uses TRBV7-2 and TRBJ2-7; 7 positions match TRBD2. CDR1 SGHTA and CDR2 FQGNSA come from the germline V gene. Unmatched junction bases numbered 13, after V lost 2 bases and J lost 12 bases. The CDR3 spans 14 residues.

CDR3 loop: CASSQDVRLAGHGELFF. In DNA, the CDR3 is TGTGCCAGCAGCCAAGATGTGCGACTAGCGGGGCACGGGGAGCTGTTTTTT. The chain uses TRBV3-1 (or the pseudogene TRBV3-2) and TRBJ2-2; 11 bases line up with TRBD2. Losses at the gene ends were 0 bases for V and 7 bases for J; bases not matched to a gene: 7. CDR1 and CDR2 (germline): LGHDT, YNNKEL (reference sequence). The CDR3 has 17 amino acids.

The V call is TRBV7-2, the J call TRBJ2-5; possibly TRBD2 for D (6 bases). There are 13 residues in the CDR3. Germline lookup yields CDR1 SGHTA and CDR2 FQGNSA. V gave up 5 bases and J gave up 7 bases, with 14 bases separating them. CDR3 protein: CASSTSSVGTQYF. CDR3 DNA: TGTGCCAGCAGCACGTCTAGCGTAGGGACCCAGTACTTC.